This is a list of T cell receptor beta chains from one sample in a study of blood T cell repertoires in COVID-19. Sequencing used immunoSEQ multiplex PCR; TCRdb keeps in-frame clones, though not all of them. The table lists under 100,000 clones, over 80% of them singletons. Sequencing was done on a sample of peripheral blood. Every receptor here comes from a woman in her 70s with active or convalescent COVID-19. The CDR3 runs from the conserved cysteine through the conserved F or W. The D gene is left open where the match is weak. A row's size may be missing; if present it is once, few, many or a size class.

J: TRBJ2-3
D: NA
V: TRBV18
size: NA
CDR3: CASSPRTNTDTQYF
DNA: TGTGCCAGCTCACCACGGACTAACACAGATACGCAGTATTTT

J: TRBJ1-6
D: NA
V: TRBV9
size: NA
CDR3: CATIDRGSYNSPLHF
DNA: TGTGCCACCATCGACCGGGGCTCCTATAATTCACCCCTCCACTTT

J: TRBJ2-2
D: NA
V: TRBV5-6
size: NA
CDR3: CASTNGGNTGELFF
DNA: TGTGCCAGCACAAACGGGGGAAACACCGGGGAGCTGTTTTTT

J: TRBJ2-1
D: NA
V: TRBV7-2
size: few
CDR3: CASSLIQGSYNEQFF
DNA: TGTGCCAGCAGCTTAATACAGGGCTCCTACAATGAGCAGTTCTTC

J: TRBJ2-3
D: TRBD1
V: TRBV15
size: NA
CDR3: CATSRTQGGTQYF
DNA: TGTGCCACCAGCAGAACACAGGGGGGTACGCAGTATTTT

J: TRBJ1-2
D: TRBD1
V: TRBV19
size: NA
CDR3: CASSPLGQGNYYGYTF
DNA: TGTGCCAGTAGCCCGTTGGGACAGGGGAACTACTATGGCTACACCTTC

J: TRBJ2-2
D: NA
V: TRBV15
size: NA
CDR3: CATSRTGTAGELFF
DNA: TGTGCCACCAGCAGAACAGGAACCGCCGGGGAGCTGTTTTTT

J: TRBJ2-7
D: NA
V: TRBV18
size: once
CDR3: CASSPGANYEQYF
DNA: TGTGCCAGCTCACCGGGGGCAAACTACGAGCAGTACTTC

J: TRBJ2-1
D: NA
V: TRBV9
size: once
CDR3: CASSVGVTGQNEQFF
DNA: TGTGCCAGCAGCGTAGGTGTCACAGGGCAGAATGAGCAGTTCTTC

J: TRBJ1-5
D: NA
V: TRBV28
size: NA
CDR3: CASSSGGDGQPQHF
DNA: TGTGCCAGCAGTTCCGGGGGGGACGGTCAGCCCCAGCATTTT

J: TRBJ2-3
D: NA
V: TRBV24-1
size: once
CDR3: CATSEGGPTDTQYF
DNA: TGTGCCACCAGTGAGGGAGGACCCACAGATACGCAGTATTTT

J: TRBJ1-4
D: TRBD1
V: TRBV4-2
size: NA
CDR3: CASSQEGVDRGNEKLFF
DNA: TGTGCCAGCAGCCAAGAGGGAGTAGACAGGGGTAATGAAAAACTGTTTTTT

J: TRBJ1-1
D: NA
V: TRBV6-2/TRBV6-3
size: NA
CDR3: CASSYWGSTEAFF
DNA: TGTGCCAGCAGTTATTGGGGCAGCACTGAAGCTTTCTTT

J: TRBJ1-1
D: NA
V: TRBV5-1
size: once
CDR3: CASSRRGGGEAFF
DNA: TGCGCCAGCAGCCGCCGCGGGGGAGGTGAAGCTTTCTTT

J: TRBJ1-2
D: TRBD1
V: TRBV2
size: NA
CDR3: CASRIQGYGYTF
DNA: TGTGCCAGCAGAATACAGGGGTATGGCTACACCTTC

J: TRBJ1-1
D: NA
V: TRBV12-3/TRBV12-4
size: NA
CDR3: CASSLAGYEAFF
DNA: TGTGCCAGCAGTTTGGCGGGGTATGAAGCTTTCTTT

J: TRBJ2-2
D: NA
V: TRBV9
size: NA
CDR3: CASTRSEDTGELFF
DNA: TGTGCCAGCACACGAAGCGAGGACACCGGGGAGCTGTTTTTT

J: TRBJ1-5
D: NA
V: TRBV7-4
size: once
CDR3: CASSQANNGTSLSNQPQHF
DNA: TGTGCCAGCAGCCAAGCGAATAATGGGACATCACTTAGCAATCAGCCCCAGCATTTT

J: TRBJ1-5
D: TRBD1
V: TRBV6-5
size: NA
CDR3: CASSSGGGVNQPQHF
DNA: TGTGCCAGCAGTTCAGGGGGTGGTGTCAATCAGCCCCAGCATTTT

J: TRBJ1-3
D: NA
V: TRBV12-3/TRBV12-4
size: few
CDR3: CASSLTPGNTIYF
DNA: TGTGCCAGCAGTTTGACACCCGGAAACACCATATATTTT

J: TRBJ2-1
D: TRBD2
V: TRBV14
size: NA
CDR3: CASSLLPGLAGVNEQFF
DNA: TGTGCCAGCAGCCTCCTCCCGGGACTAGCGGGGGTCAATGAGCAGTTCTTC

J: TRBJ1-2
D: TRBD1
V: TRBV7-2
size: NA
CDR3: CASSLQQGAAYGYTF
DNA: TGTGCCAGCAGCTTACAACAGGGGGCTGCATATGGCTACACCTTC

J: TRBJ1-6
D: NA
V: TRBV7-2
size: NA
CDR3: CASSSGVSYNSPLHF
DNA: TGTGCCAGCAGCTCAGGGGTCTCCTATAATTCACCCCTCCACTTT

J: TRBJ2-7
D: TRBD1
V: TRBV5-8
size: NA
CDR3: CASTRDRGSNEQYF
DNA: TGTGCCAGCACTCGGGACAGGGGGTCTAACGAGCAGTACTTC

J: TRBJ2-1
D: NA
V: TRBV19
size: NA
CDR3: CASSRQGTYNEQFF
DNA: TGTGCCAGTAGTCGTCAGGGAACTTACAATGAGCAGTTCTTC

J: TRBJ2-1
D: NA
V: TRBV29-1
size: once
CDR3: CSVDGPDASTYNEQFF
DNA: TGCAGCGTTGATGGGCCAGACGCAAGCACCTACAATGAGCAGTTCTTC

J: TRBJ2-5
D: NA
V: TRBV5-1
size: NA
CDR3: CASSFTGTLQETQYF
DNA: TGCGCCAGCAGCTTTACCGGGACACTCCAAGAGACCCAGTACTTC

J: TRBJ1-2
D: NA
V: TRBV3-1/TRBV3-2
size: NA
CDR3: CASSQNGQGGGYTF
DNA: TGTGCCAGCAGCCAAAACGGGCAGGGAGGTGGCTACACCTTC

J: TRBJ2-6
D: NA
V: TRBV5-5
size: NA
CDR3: CASTQSGANVLTF
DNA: TGTGCCAGCACCCAATCTGGGGCCAACGTCCTGACTTTC